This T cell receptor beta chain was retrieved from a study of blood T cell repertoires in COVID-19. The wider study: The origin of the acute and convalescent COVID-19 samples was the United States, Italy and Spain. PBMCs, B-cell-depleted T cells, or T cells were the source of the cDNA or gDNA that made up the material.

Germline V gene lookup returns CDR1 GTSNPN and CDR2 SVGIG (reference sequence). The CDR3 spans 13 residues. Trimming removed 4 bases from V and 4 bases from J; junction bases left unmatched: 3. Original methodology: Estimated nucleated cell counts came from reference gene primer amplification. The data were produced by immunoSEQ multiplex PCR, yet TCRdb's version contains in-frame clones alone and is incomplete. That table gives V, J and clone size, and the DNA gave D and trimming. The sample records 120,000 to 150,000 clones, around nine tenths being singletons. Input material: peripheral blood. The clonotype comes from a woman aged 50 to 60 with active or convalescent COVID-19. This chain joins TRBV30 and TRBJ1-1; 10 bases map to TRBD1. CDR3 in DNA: TGTGCCTGGATCCGGGACAGGGGCACTGAAGCTTTCTTT. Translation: CAWIRDRGTEAFF.